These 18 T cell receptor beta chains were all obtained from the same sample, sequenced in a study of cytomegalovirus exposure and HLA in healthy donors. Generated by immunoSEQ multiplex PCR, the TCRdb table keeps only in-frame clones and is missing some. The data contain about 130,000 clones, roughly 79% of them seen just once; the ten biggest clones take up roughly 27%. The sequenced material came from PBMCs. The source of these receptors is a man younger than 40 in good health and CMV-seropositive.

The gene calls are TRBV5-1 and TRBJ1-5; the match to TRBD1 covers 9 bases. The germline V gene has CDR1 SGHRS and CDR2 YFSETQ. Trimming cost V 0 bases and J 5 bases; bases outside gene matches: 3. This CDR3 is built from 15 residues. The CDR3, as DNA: TGCGCCAGCAGCTTGGAAGGGACAGGGTATCAGCCCCAGCATTTT. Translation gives CASSLEGTGYQPQHF.

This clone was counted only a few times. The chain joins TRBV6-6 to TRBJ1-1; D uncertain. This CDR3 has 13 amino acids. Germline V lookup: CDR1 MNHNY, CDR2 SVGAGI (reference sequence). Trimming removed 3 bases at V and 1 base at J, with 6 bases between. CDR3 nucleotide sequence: TGTGCCAGCAGTTATGAGGGGAACACTGAAGCTTTCTTT. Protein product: CASSYEGNTEAFF.

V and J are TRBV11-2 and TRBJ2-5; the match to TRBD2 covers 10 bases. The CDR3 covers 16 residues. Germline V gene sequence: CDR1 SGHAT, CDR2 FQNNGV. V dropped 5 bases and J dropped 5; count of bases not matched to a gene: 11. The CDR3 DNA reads TGTGCCAGCAGCCCCCAGGGTAGCGGGAGGTGGGAGACCCAGTACTTC. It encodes CASSPQGSGRWETQYF.

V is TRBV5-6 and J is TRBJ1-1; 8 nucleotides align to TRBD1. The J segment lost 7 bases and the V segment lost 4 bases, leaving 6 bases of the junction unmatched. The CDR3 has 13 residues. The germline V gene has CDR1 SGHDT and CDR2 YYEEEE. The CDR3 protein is CASSMDRALEAFF. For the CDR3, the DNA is TGTGCCAGCAGCATGGACAGGGCGCTTGAAGCTTTCTTT.

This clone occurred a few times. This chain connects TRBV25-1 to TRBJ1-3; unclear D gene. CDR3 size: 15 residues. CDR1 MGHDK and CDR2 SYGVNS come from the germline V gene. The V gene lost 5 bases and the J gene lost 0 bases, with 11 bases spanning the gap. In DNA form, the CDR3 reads TGTGCCAGCAGTCGAGGGATTACCTCTGGAAACACCATATATTTT. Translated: CASSRGITSGNTIYF.

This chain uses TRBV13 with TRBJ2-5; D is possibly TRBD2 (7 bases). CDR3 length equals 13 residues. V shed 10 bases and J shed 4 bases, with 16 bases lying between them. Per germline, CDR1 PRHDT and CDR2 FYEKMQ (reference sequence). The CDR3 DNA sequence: TGTGCCACCGCCGGGGGGCGGCGAGAGACCCAGTACTTC. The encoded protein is CATAGGRRETQYF.

The CDR3 sequence is CASSPRESETQYF. CDR3 DNA: TGTGCCAGCAGCCCGCGGGAGTCCGAGACCCAGTACTTC. The V call is TRBV5-5, the J call TRBJ2-5, with 7 bases matching TRBD2. After removal of 4 bases from V and 5 bases from J, the junction contained 5 bases not matched to a gene. The CDR3 totals 13 residues. CDR1 is SGHKS and CDR2 is YYEKEE in the germline V gene (reference sequence).

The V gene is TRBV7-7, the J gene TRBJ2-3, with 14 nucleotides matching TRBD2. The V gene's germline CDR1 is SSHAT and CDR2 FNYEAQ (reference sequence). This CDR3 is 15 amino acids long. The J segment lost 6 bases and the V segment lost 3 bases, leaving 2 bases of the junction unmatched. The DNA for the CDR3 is TGTGCCAGCAGCTTGGGACTAGCGGGAGCCGATACGCAGTATTTT. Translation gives CASSLGLAGADTQYF.

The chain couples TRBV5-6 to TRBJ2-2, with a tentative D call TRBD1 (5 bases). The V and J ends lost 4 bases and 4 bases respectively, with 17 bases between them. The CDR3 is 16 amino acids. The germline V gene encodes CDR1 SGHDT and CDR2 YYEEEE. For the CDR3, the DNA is TGTGCCAGCAGCGCCCTCAGCCCTGGGGCCACCGGGGAGCTGTTTTTT. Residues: CASSALSPGATGELFF.

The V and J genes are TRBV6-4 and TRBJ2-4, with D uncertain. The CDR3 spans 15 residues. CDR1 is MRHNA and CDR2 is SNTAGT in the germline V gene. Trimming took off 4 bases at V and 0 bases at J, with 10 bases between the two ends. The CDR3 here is CASSAGGGAKNIQYF. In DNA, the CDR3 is TGTGCCAGCAGTGCCGGCGGCGGAGCCAAAAACATTCAGTACTTC.

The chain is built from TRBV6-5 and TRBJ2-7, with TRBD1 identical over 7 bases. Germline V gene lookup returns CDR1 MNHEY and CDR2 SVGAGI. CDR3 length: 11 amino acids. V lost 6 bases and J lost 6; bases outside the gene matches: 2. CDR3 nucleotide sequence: TGTGCCAGCAGCACAGGGGTCGAGCAGTACTTC. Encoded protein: CASSTGVEQYF.

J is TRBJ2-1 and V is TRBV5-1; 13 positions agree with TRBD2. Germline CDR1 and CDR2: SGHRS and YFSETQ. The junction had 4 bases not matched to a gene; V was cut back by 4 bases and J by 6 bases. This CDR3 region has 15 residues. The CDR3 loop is CASSRTSGSSNEQFF. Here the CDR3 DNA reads TGCGCCAGCAGCCGGACTAGCGGGAGTTCCAATGAGCAGTTCTTC.

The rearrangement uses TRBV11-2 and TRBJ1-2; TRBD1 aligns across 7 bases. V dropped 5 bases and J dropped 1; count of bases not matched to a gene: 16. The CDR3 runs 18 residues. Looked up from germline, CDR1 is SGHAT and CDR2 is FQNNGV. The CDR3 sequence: CASSPGPTGAANNYGYTF. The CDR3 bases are TGTGCCAGCAGCCCAGGACCTACAGGGGCCGCAAATAACTATGGCTACACCTTC. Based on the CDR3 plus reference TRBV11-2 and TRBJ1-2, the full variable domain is EAGVAQSPRYKIIEKRQSVAFWCNPISGHATLYWYQQILGQGPKLLIQFQNNGVVDDSQLPKDRFSAERLKGVDSTLKIQPAKLEDSAVYLCASSPGPTGAANNYGYTFGSGTRLTVV.

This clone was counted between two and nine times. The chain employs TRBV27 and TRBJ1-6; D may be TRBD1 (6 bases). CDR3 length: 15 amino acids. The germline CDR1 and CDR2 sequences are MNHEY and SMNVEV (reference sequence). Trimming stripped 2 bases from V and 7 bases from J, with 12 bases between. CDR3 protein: CASSLDPGANSPLHF. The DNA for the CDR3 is TGTGCCAGCAGTTTAGATCCAGGGGCAAATTCACCCCTCCACTTT.

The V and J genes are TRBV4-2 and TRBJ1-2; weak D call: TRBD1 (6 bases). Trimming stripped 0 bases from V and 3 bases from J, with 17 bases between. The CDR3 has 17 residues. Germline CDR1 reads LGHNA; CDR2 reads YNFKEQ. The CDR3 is CASSQDTGQLRDYGYTF. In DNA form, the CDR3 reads TGTGCCAGCAGCCAAGATACGGGACAACTTAGGGACTATGGCTACACCTTC.

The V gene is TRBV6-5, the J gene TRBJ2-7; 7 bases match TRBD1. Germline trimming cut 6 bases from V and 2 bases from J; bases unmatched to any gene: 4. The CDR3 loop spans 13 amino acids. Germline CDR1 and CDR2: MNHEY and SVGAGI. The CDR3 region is CASSRDRAYEQYF. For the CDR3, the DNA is TGTGCCAGCAGCCGGGACAGAGCCTACGAGCAGTACTTC.

The CDR3 loop is CASRRTGGNYGYTF. The CDR3 nucleotides are TGTGCCAGCAGGAGGACAGGGGGCAACTATGGCTACACCTTC. V is TRBV5-6 and J is TRBJ1-2, with 11 bases that match TRBD1. The CDR3 spans 14 residues. Trimming cost V 5 bases and J 2 bases; bases outside gene matches: 2. Germline V gene sequence: CDR1 SGHDT, CDR2 YYEEEE. The full variable domain, its missing parts supplied by reference TRBV5-6 and TRBJ1-2, is DAGVTQSPTHLIKTRGQQVTLRCSPKSGHDTVSWYQQALGQGPQFIFQYYEEEERQRGNFPDRFSGHQFPNYSSELNVNALLLGDSALYLCASRRTGGNYGYTFGSGTRLTVV.

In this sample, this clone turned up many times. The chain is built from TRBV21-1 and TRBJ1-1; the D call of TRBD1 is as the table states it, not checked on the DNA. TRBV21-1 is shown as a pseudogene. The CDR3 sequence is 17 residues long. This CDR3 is CASSKSGTLGMNTEAFF. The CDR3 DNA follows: TGTGCCAGCAGCAAATCCGGGACACTAGGGATGAACACTGAAGCTTTCTTT.